This TCR beta chain stems from a study of T-cell reconstitution after alpha-beta-depleted transplantation in children. Trimming cost V 2 bases and J 12 bases, with 8 bases left between them. CDR3 size: 12 residues. Looked up from germline, CDR1 is MNHEY and CDR2 is SVGEGT. This sample's TCRbeta library carried unique molecular identifier barcodes. TCRdb reanalysed the PCR reads using MiXCR and keeps one entry per CDR3 protein. The repertoire has about 580,000 distinct CDR3 sequences, roughly 24% of them found once; the top ten carry 14%. The sample was PBMCs, mostly from graft donor cells, taken 360 days after TCRalphabeta/CD19-depleted stem cell transplant. The chain recombines TRBV6-2 or TRBV6-3 with TRBJ1-6; TRBD1 might be the D (5 bases). This receptor was taken from a boy in the first two years of life who had a stem cell transplant for acute myeloid leukemia, so the T cells may come from the graft donor. CDR3: CASSYGGEPLHF. The CDR3 DNA reads TGTGCCAGCAGTTACGGGGGGGAACCCCTCCACTTT.